This T cell receptor beta chain was identified during a study of shared clonotypes between healthy human individuals. The germline V and J ends were trimmed by 2 bases and 6 bases, with 31 bases remaining between them. Germline V gives CDR1 SGHDN, CDR2 FVKESK. The CDR3 totals 20 residues. Generated by immunoSEQ multiplex PCR, the TCRdb table keeps only in-frame clones and is missing some. The sample holds fewer than 3 million clones; about nine tenths are singletons and the top ten take 0.37%. Sequencing was carried out using naive CD4+ T cells from PBMCs. As for subset: CD45RA+ positively selected. The origin of this receptor is a man aged 18-30 years in good health. Some clones in this sample may be carry-over from other donors' samples. The V gene is TRBV14, the J gene TRBJ1-2, with D maybe TRBD1 (6 bases). In nucleotides, the CDR3 is TGTGCCAGCAGCCAACTCTGGGGGACACTAGTCCCAGGGCTCCAAGATGGCTACACCTTC. This translates into CASSQLWGTLVPGLQDGYTF.